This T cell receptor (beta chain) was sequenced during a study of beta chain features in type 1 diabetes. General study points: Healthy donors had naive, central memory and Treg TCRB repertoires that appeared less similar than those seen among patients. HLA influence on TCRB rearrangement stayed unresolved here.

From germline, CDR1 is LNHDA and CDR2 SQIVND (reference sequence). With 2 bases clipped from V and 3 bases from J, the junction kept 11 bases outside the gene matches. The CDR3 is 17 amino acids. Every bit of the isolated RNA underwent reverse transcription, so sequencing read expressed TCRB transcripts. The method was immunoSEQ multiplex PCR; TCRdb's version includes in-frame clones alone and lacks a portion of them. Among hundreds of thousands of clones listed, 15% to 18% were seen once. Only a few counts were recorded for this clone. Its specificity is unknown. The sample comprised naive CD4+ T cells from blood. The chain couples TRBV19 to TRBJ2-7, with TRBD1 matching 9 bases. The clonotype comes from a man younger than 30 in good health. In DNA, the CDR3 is TGTGCCAGTAGTATAAGCTCGAGGGACAGGGACTTCTACGAGCAGTACTTC. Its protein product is CASSISSRDRDFYEQYF.